This TCR beta chain was found in a study of blood T cell repertoires in COVID-19. Study-level background: Sites in the United States, Italy and Spain provided acute and convalescent COVID-19 samples. Sample material is recorded as cDNA or gDNA derived from T cells, B-cell-depleted T cells, or PBMCs.

Per germline, CDR1 LGHDT and CDR2 YNNKEL (reference sequence). The CDR3 totals 14 residues. V lost 2 bases and J lost 3, with 11 bases in between. Original handling: Estimation of nucleated cell counts relied on the amplification of reference gene primers. Generated by immunoSEQ multiplex PCR, the TCRdb table keeps only in-frame clones and is missing some. That table gives V, J and clone size, and the DNA gave D and trimming. This sample has roughly 460,000 clones, with roughly 90% found just once. Patients from Seattle were sampled longitudinally, starting during active infection. The sample holds one count of this clone.

The sample consisted of peripheral blood. The V and J genes are TRBV3-1 (or the pseudogene TRBV3-2) and TRBJ2-7; D is undetermined. This receptor was taken from a man younger than 35 with COVID-19, enrolled during active disease. Here the CDR3 reads CASSQNHRSYEQYF. As DNA, the CDR3 is TGTGCCAGCAGCCAAAATCACCGGAGCTACGAGCAGTACTTC.